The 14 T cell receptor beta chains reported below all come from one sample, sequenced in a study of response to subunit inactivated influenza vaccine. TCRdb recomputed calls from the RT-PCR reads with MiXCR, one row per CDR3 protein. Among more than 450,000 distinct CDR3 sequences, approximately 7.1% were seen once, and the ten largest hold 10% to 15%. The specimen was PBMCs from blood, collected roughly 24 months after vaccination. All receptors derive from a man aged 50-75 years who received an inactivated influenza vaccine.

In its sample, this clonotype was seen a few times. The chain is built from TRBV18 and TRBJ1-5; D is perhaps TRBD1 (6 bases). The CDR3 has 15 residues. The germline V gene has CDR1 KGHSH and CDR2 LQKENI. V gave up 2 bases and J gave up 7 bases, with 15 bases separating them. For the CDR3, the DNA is TGTGCCAGCTCACCAGGTCCGGGGGCAATGCAGCCCCAGCATTTT. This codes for CASSPGPGAMQPQHF.

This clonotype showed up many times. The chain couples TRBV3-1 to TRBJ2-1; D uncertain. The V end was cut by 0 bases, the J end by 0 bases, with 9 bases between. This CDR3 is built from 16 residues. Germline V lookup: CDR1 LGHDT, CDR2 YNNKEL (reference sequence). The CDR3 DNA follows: TGTGCCAGCAGCCAAGATTTCCCTAGCTCCTACAATGAGCAGTTCTTC. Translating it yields CASSQDFPSSYNEQFF.

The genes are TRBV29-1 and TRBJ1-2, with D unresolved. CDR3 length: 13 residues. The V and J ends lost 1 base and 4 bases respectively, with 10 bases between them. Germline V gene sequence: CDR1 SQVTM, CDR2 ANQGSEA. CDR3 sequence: CSVEVGGSYGYTF. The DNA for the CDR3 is TGCAGCGTTGAAGTTGGTGGGTCCTATGGCTACACCTTC.

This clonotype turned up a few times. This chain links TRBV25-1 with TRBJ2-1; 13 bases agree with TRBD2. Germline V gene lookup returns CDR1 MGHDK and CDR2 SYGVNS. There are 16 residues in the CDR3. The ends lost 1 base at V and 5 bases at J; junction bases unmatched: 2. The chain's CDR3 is CASSEFGLAGDNEQFF. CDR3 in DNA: TGTGCCAGCAGTGAATTTGGACTAGCGGGAGACAATGAGCAGTTCTTC.

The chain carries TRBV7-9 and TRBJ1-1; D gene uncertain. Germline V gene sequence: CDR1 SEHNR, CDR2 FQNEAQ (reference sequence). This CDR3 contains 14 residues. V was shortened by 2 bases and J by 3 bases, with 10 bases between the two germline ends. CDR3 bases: TGTGCCAGCAGCTTACAAGGCAGTTACACTGAAGCTTTCTTT. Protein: CASSLQGSYTEAFF.

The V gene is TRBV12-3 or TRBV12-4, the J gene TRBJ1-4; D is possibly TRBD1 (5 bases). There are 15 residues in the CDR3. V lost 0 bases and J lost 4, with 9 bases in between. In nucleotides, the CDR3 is TGTGCCAGCAGTTTAGCCGGGACGGGTAATGAAAAACTGTTTTTT. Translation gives CASSLAGTGNEKLFF.

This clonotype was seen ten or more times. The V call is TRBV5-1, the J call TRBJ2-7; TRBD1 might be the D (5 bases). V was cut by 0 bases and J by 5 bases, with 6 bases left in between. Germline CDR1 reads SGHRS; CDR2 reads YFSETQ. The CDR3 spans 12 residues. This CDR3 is CASSLAGNEQYF. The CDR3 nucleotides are TGCGCCAGCAGCTTGGCAGGGAACGAGCAGTACTTC. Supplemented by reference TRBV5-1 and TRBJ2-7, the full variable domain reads KAGVTQTPRYLIKTRGQQVTLSCSPISGHRSVSWYQQTPGQGLQFLFEYFSETQRNKGNFPGRFSGRQFSNSRSEMNVSTLELGDSALYLCASSLAGNEQYFGPGTRLTVT.

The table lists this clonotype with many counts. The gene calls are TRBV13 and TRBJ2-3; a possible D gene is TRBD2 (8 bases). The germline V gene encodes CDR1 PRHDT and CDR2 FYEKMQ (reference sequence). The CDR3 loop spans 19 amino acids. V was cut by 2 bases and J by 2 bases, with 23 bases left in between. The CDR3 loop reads CASSLRGLDRVLTTDTQYF. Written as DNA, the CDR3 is TGTGCCAGCAGCTTAAGGGGACTAGACAGGGTGTTGACCACAGATACGCAGTATTTT.

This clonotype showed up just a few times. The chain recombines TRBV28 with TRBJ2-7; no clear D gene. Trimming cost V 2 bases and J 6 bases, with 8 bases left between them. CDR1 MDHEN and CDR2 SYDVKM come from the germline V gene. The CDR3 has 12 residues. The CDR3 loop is CASSLSSSEQYF. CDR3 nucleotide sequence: TGTGCCAGCAGTTTAAGTTCTTCCGAGCAGTACTTC.

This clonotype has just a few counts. CDR3 DNA sequence: TGCAGTGCTAGGGGACTAGCGCTAAGCACAGATACGCAGTATTTT. Protein product: CSARGLALSTDTQYF. V is TRBV20-1 and J is TRBJ2-3, with 10 positions matching TRBD2. CDR3 size: 15 residues. V trimming: 3 bases; J trimming: 0 bases; junction bases outside the gene matches: 3. Germline V gene lookup returns CDR1 DFQATT and CDR2 SNEGSKA (reference sequence).

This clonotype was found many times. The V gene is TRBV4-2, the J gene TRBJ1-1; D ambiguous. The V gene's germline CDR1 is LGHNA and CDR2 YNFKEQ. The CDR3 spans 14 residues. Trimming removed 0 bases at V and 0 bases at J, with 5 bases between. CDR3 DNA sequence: TGTGCCAGCAGCCAAGATGTCGTGAACACTGAAGCTTTCTTT. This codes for CASSQDVVNTEAFF.

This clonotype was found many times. The DNA of the CDR3 is TGTGCCAGCAGCCGCTCATGGAATCAGCCCCAGCATTTT. Protein: CASSRSWNQPQHF. The chain uses TRBV7-2 and TRBJ1-5; D not certain. This CDR3 region has 13 residues. CDR1 is SGHTA and CDR2 is FQGNSA in the germline V gene. Trimming removed 5 bases from V and 4 bases from J, with 9 bases in between.

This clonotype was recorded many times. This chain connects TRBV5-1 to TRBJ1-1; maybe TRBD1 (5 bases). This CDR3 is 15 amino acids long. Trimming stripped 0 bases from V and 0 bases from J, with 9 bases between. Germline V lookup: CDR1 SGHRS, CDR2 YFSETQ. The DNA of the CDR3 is TGCGCCAGCAGCTTGGCCGGGGCAATGAACACTGAAGCTTTCTTT. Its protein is CASSLAGAMNTEAFF.

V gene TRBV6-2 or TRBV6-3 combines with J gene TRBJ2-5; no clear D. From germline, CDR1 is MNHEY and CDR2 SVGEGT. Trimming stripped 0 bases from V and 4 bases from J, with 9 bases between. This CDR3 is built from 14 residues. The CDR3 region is CASSYSWTLETQYF. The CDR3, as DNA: TGTGCCAGCAGTTACTCGTGGACGTTAGAGACCCAGTACTTC.